These 10 T cell receptor beta chains came from one sample sequenced in a study of T cell responses to AZD1222 COVID-19 vaccine (dated by TCRdb to the early 2020s). The time point label of this sample denotes: baseline before first vaccination. The library came from the immunoSEQ multiplex PCR assay. In TCRdb, the immuneACCESS table is reduced to in-frame sequences with V and J assigned. These tables do not hold every clone; where another copy was compared, an unresolved V gene accounts for under half, and the others remain unexplained. The sample contains 120,000 or so clones, 87% of them found a single time. The ten largest clones take up 1.3% to 1.5% of the sample. The sample here was peripheral blood, taken on day 0 of AZD1222 vaccination. These receptors were collected from an adult in good health.

The chain employs TRBV4-1 and TRBJ1-5; D not certain. The CDR3 spans 15 residues. CDR1 and CDR2 (germline): MGHRA, YSYEKL. Trimming cost V 1 base and J 0 bases, with 7 bases left between them. CDR3 loop: CASSQVEDSNQPQHF. Written as DNA, the CDR3 is TGCGCCAGCAGCCAAGTGGAGGATAGCAATCAGCCCCAGCATTTT.

This clone was picked up a small number of times. CDR3 sequence: CASNLEGREKLFF. The DNA for the CDR3 is TGTGCCAGCAACCTCGAGGGGAGGGAAAAACTGTTTTTT. This chain connects TRBV6-5 to TRBJ1-4; D might be TRBD1 (5 bases). V gave up 7 bases and J gave up 8 bases, with 14 bases separating them. The CDR3 length is 13 residues. Germline V gene sequence: CDR1 MNHEY, CDR2 SVGAGI.

The chain has TRBV18 and TRBJ1-3; weak D call: TRBD1 (5 bases). The germline V gene encodes CDR1 KGHSH and CDR2 LQKENI. This CDR3 spans 16 amino acids. Trimming cost V 0 bases and J 3 bases, with 12 bases left between them. CDR3 loop: CASSPPGLGVGNTIYF. Here the CDR3 DNA reads TGTGCCAGCTCACCACCGGGGCTCGGGGTTGGAAACACCATATATTTT.

The chain has TRBV12-3 or TRBV12-4 and TRBJ1-6; D is ambiguous. The CDR3 covers 13 residues. V shed 3 bases and J shed 7 bases, with 7 bases lying between them. The CDR3 DNA sequence: TGTGCCAGCAGTTTGGGCAGAAATTCACCCCTCCACTTT. Protein: CASSLGRNSPLHF.

The rearrangement joins TRBV7-9 to TRBJ2-7, with D maybe TRBD1 (5 bases). The germline V gene encodes CDR1 SEHNR and CDR2 FQNEAQ (reference sequence). Trimming left V 5 bases short and J 2 bases short, with 16 bases between. The CDR3 spans 15 residues. CDR3 loop: CASSPQGHSTYEQYF. In DNA, the CDR3 is TGTGCCAGCAGCCCGCAGGGTCATTCGACCTACGAGCAGTACTTC.

The rearrangement uses TRBV11-3 and TRBJ1-1, with D possibly matching TRBD1 (5 bases). Between the trimmed V and J ends, which lost 0 bases and 10 bases, there was a span of 18 bases. The germline V gene encodes CDR1 SGHNT and CDR2 YENEEA. CDR3 size: 15 residues. CDR3 region: CASSLERGTDGAAFF. CDR3 sequence (DNA): TGTGCCAGCAGCTTAGAGCGCGGGACGGATGGAGCAGCTTTCTTT.

The chain combines TRBV4-1 with TRBJ1-5; a possible D gene is TRBD1 (5 bases). The germline V gene encodes CDR1 MGHRA and CDR2 YSYEKL. The CDR3 runs to 16 residues. V lost 0 bases and J 4 bases, leaving 13 bases between the germline ends. Here the CDR3 reads CASSQDNGGGNQPQHF. In nucleotides, the CDR3 is TGCGCCAGCAGCCAAGATAATGGGGGTGGGAATCAGCCCCAGCATTTT.

This chain links TRBV27 with TRBJ2-1, with D possibly called TRBD1 or TRBD2 (5 bases each). V dropped 5 bases and J dropped 2 bases, with 25 bases sitting between them. Germline CDR1 MNHEY, CDR2 SMNVEV (reference sequence). The CDR3 runs to 19 residues. The CDR3 DNA is TGTGCCAGCAGTACGATGACCAGCGGTAGGGGTACGACCTACAATGAGCAGTTCTTC. Its translation is CASSTMTSGRGTTYNEQFF.

This rearrangement joins TRBV18 to TRBJ2-3, with 8 nucleotides matching TRBD2. Germline V gene lookup returns CDR1 KGHSH and CDR2 LQKENI. This CDR3 region has 16 residues. V gave up 1 base and J gave up 5 bases; unmatched junction bases: 8. The CDR3 is CASSPRSGGAIDTQYF. The CDR3 DNA reads TGTGCCAGCTCACCACGGTCCGGGGGGGCGATAGATACGCAGTATTTT. The full variable domain, in which reference TRBV18 and TRBJ2-3 provide the parts outside the CDR3, is NAGVMQNPRHLVRRRGQEARLRCSPMKGHSHVYWYRQLPEEGLKFMVYLQKENIIDESGMPKERFSAEFPKEGPSILRIQQVVRGDSAAYFCASSPRSGGAIDTQYFGPGTRLTVL.

The chain employs TRBV29-1 and TRBJ2-1; 8 bases are shared with TRBD1. The ends lost 6 bases at V and 12 bases at J; junction bases unmatched: 7. The CDR3 is 11 amino acids. Germline V gene data show CDR1 as SQVTM and CDR2 as ANQGSEA. In DNA form, the CDR3 reads TGCAGCGTCGGGCAGGGGGCTGGGCAGTTCTTC. Its translation: CSVGQGAGQFF.